This TCR beta chain comes out of a study of CD8+ T cells in alopecia areata. As to treatment: oral pan-JAK inhibitor, 5-10 mg twice daily. Extraction and reverse transcription of RNA yielded cDNA as the sequencing template. Data came from immunoSEQ multiplex PCR; TCRdb stores just in-frame clones and leaves some out. The profile shows 93,000 or so clones, about nine tenths of them singletons. This clone was picked up a small number of times. The target antigen is unknown. Study-wide findings and caveats: Especially in alopecia totalis/universalis, lesional scalp showed greater clonality than normal scalp did. Within the top 100, expanded CD8+ clones significantly decreased with tofacitinib, as did scalp clonality.

Trimming left V 5 bases short and J 2 bases short, with 10 bases between. The CDR3 has 13 residues. Germline lookup yields CDR1 MDHEN and CDR2 SYDVKM. The sequence came from a human donor with alopecia areata. The chain links TRBV28 to TRBJ2-7; TRBD2 is a possible D gene (6 bases). This sample comprised CD8+ T cells sorted from blood, obtained at approximately week 31, from a patient treated with tofacitinib. CDR3 sequence: CASSPGLPYEQYF. The CDR3 coding sequence is TGTGCCAGCAGTCCAGGACTACCCTACGAGCAGTACTTC.